This record concerns one TCR beta chain sequence. The second PCR ran roughly 7 to 12 cycles with a sample-barcoded 5' primer and J-beta primers. TCRdb reprocessed the 5' RACE reads via MiXCR and lists one record per CDR3 protein. The table records 700,000 to 850,000 distinct CDR3 sequences, 35% to 40% of them present only once. This sample was taken from a study of blood T cells in healthy people across ages. Isolation yielded PBMCs, at least 7 million per sample, in every case. This TCR came from a man aged 18 to 30 in good health. Sequencing was done on a sample of blood.

The CDR3 coding sequence is TGTGCCAGCAGAATAGCCTCCAGAGGACAGCCCCAGCATTTT. Translation: CASRIASRGQPQHF. This sequence joins TRBV28 and TRBJ1-5; no reliable D call. Per germline, CDR1 MDHEN and CDR2 SYDVKM. The V gene lost 6 bases and the J gene lost 7 bases, with 16 bases spanning the gap. The CDR3 is 14 residues long.